This is a list of T cell receptor beta chains from one sample in a study of blood T cell repertoires in COVID-19. Some clones are missing from TCRdb's copy, which holds only in-frame ones; the method was immunoSEQ multiplex PCR. The repertoire has 350,000 to 500,000 clones, approximately 90% of them found once; the top ten carry roughly 0.84%. The material sequenced was peripheral blood. Receptor source: a young man with COVID-19, enrolled during active disease. Each CDR3 is given with its conserved first and last residue. The D gene is left open where the match is weak. Not every row has a clone size; where given, it reads once, few, many or a size class.

V	size	J	D	DNA	CDR3
TRBV9	.	TRBJ2-5	TRBD2	TGTGCCAGCAGCGGTAGGGGGACTAGCGGAGAGACCCAGTACTTC	CASSGRGTSGETQYF
TRBV20-1	.	TRBJ1-1	.	TGCAGTGCTAGAGATGCAGTTGAAGCTTTCTTT	CSARDAVEAFF
TRBV14	.	TRBJ2-7	TRBD2	TGTGCCAGCAGGAATAGCGGGAGTCCCTACGAGCAGTACTTC	CASRNSGSPYEQYF
TRBV2	.	TRBJ1-1	TRBD1	TGTGCCAGCAGTGAAGTAGGGGGCGTCACTGAAGCTTTCTTT	CASSEVGGVTEAFF
TRBV10-3	.	TRBJ2-7	.	TGTGCCATCAGTGGGGGGCGGAGCTCCTACGAGCAGTACTTC	CAISGGRSSYEQYF
TRBV11-2	.	TRBJ2-7	TRBD1	TGTGCCAGCAGCCCAGACAGGGAAGAGCAGTACTTC	CASSPDREEQYF
TRBV7-8	.	TRBJ2-7	TRBD2	TGTGCCAGCAGCTCCAACCCCGGACTAGCTTCGTACGAGCAGTACTTC	CASSSNPGLASYEQYF
TRBV5-4	.	TRBJ2-3	TRBD2	TGTGCCAGCAGCTTGGAGCTGCGGGGGGCCACAGATACGCAGTATTTT	CASSLELRGATDTQYF
TRBV5-4	few	TRBJ2-4	.	TGTGCCAGCAGCCCTGGACTCCTGCCGGAAAACATTCAGTACTTC	CASSPGLLPENIQYF
TRBV7-2	.	TRBJ1-1	.	TGTGCCACCAACCCCCGGAGATACACTGAAGCTTTCTTT	CATNPRRYTEAFF
TRBV2	.	TRBJ2-1	.	TGTGCCGGTTCGAAGAGCTCCTACAATGAGCAGTTCTTC	CAGSKSSYNEQFF
TRBV5-1	.	TRBJ2-7	.	TGCGCCAGCAGCTTCCGGGACTCGCCCCGCGAGCAGTACTTC	CASSFRDSPREQYF
TRBV11-2	.	TRBJ2-5	TRBD2	TGTGCCAGCAAATTAGGGGAGGGTCAAGAGACCCAGTACTTC	CASKLGEGQETQYF
TRBV18	.	TRBJ1-1	TRBD1	TGTGCCAGCTCACCGTACACAGGGGACGCTTTCTTT	CASSPYTGDAFF
TRBV27	.	TRBJ1-2	.	TGTGCCAGCAGTTTATTGCAGGGTACTTCTCTGAGACCTTATGGCTACACCTTC	CASSLLQGTSLRPYGYTF
TRBV5-1	.	TRBJ2-1	TRBD2	TGCGCCAGCAGCTTGGCGGGAGGGCCAGGTATTGAGCAGTTCTTC	CASSLAGGPGIEQFF
TRBV6-1	.	TRBJ1-3	TRBD1	TGTGCCAGCAGTGTCTTTTCAGGGGGCGCCCGCTCTGGAAACACCATATATTTT	CASSVFSGGARSGNTIYF
TRBV3-1/TRBV3-2	.	TRBJ1-6	.	TGTGCCAGCAGCCAAGCGTCAGGGAATTCACCCCTCCACTTT	CASSQASGNSPLHF
TRBV7-3	.	TRBJ2-1	TRBD2	TGTGCCAGCAAAGCGGGAGGGCGGGATGAGCAGTTCTTC	CASKAGGRDEQFF
TRBV11-2	.	TRBJ2-3	.	TGTGCCAGCAGCTTAGGTGCAGGTAGAGGGACAGATACGCAGTATTTT	CASSLGAGRGTDTQYF
TRBV2	.	TRBJ1-4	.	TGTGCCAGCAGTCCCCAGGGCGTTCAGGGTGAAAAACTGTTTTTT	CASSPQGVQGEKLFF
TRBV4-1	.	TRBJ2-7	TRBD2	TGCGCCAGCAGCCAAGTCTCGCGGGGGGACTACGAGCAGTACTTC	CASSQVSRGDYEQYF
TRBV6-1	.	TRBJ2-7	.	TGTGCCAGCAGTGAAAGCAGGGACTACGAGCAGTACTTC	CASSESRDYEQYF
TRBV6-5	few	TRBJ2-7	.	TGTGCCAGCAGTTTAGGGACATACTACTACGAGCAGTACTTC	CASSLGTYYYEQYF
TRBV11-2	.	TRBJ1-1	.	TGTGCCAGCAGCTCGATAATGGGCCTCGGTACTGAAGCTTTCTTT	CASSSIMGLGTEAFF
TRBV7-6	many	TRBJ2-3	TRBD2	TGTGCCAGCAGCTTAAGCGGGGGGGCTGATACGCAGTATTTT	CASSLSGGADTQYF
TRBV5-5	once	TRBJ2-5	TRBD1	TGTGCCAGCAGCTTGCTACGGGACAGGGTTGAGACCCAGTACTTC	CASSLLRDRVETQYF
TRBV6-5	.	TRBJ2-1	TRBD2	TGTGCCAGCAGGGACCCACTAGCGGGGGCCCACCCGCAGTTCTTC	CASRDPLAGAHPQFF
TRBV27	.	TRBJ2-2	.	TGTGCCAGCAGTTTACGGGGATTCACCGGGGAGCTGTTTTTT	CASSLRGFTGELFF
TRBV19	.	TRBJ2-5	.	TGTGCCAGTACCTCCGGGATTTCAGAGACCCAGTACTTC	CASTSGISETQYF
TRBV27	.	TRBJ1-1	TRBD1	TGTGCCAGCAGTCCGTTGGGACAGGGCGGACTCTACACTGAAGCTTTCTTT	CASSPLGQGGLYTEAFF
TRBV7-9	.	TRBJ2-5	.	TGTGCCAGCAGCTTATATATCTATAACCAAGAGACCCAGTACTTC	CASSLYIYNQETQYF
TRBV21-1	once	TRBJ2-1	.	TGTGCCAGCAGCAAAGGGGGGGGACTAGGCCTTACTAGCTCCTACAATGAGCAGTTCTTC	CASSKGGGLGLTSSYNEQFF
TRBV6-1	.	TRBJ2-5	.	TGTGCCAGCAGTGATACAGGGCGGGGGGAGACCCAGTACTTC	CASSDTGRGETQYF
TRBV2	.	TRBJ2-5	.	TGTGCCAGCAGTGAAGGGGCCGCGACAGATCTGCAGACCCAGTACTTC	CASSEGAATDLQTQYF
TRBV13	.	TRBJ1-1	.	TGTGCCAGCAGCCCGATGATTTCTACAGTGAACACTGAAGCTTTCTTT	CASSPMISTVNTEAFF
TRBV9	.	TRBJ2-1	.	TGTGCCAGCAGCGGCAGGGGACCACTCGGCGATGAGCAGTTCTTC	CASSGRGPLGDEQFF
TRBV19	.	TRBJ1-4	TRBD1	TGTGCCAGTAGTACCACTTCGACAGGGGGCTATGAAAAACTGTTTTTT	CASSTTSTGGYEKLFF
TRBV6-1	.	TRBJ1-5	.	TGTGCCAGCAGTGAAGCGCTGGCAGGATATCAGCCCCAGCATTTT	CASSEALAGYQPQHF
TRBV3-1/TRBV3-2	.	TRBJ1-6	TRBD1	TGTGCCAGCAGCAACCGGGACAGGGCCTTGAATTCACCCCTCCACTTT	CASSNRDRALNSPLHF
TRBV7-9	.	TRBJ2-1	.	TGTGCCAGCAGCCCCGTCCCCGACAGCTACAATGAGCAGTTCTTC	CASSPVPDSYNEQFF
TRBV25-1	few	TRBJ2-3	.	TGTGCCAGCACGGAGGGGGCAAATACGCAGTATTTT	CASTEGANTQYF
TRBV27	.	TRBJ2-7	.	TGTGCCAGCAGTTTATCCCCCACCTACGAGCAGTACTTC	CASSLSPTYEQYF
TRBV3-1/TRBV3-2	.	TRBJ2-7	TRBD2	TGTGCCAGCAGCCAGGGACTAGCCCCCTACGAGCAGTACTTC	CASSQGLAPYEQYF
TRBV18	.	TRBJ1-1	TRBD1	TGTGCCAGCTCACTGACGCAGGGGGACACTGAAGCTTTCTTT	CASSLTQGDTEAFF
TRBV24-1	.	TRBJ1-2	.	TGTGCCACCAGTGATTGGCAGGGTCGCTACACCTTC	CATSDWQGRYTF
TRBV12-5	.	TRBJ2-2	.	TGTGCTAGTGGTTTGGTAGTGGGCAGGGGTAGGCACACCGGGGAGCTGTTTTTT	CASGLVVGRGRHTGELFF
TRBV7-9	few	TRBJ1-5	.	TGTGCCAGCAGCCAGTTGAATCAGCCCCAGCATTTT	CASSQLNQPQHF
TRBV6-5	.	TRBJ2-1	TRBD1	TGTGCCATCATGGGACAGTACTCGAATGAGCAGTTCTTC	CAIMGQYSNEQFF
TRBV14	once	TRBJ2-3	TRBD2	TGTGCCAGCAGCCAAGTCATAGGACTAGCGGCCAATTTT	CASSQVIGLAANF
TRBV27	.	TRBJ2-3	.	TGTGCCAGCAGTTTTGGGGGGGCAAGCACAGATACGCAGTATTTT	CASSFGGASTDTQYF
TRBV5-4	.	TRBJ2-1	TRBD1	TGTGCCAGCAGCAGGGACAGCGGCTCCTACAATGAGCAGTTCTTC	CASSRDSGSYNEQFF
TRBV5-4	.	TRBJ2-1	TRBD2	TGTGCCAGCAGCTTTCAGCGGGGGGTCTCCTACAATGAGCAGTTCTTC	CASSFQRGVSYNEQFF
TRBV2	.	TRBJ1-2	TRBD1	TGTGCCAGCAGTGATGGGACAGGGGGTCAGGGCTATGGCTACACCTTC	CASSDGTGGQGYGYTF
TRBV7-8	once	TRBJ2-1	TRBD2	TGTGCCAGCAGCTTAACAAGCGGGGGGGCTTTTCATGAGCAGTTCTTC	CASSLTSGGAFHEQFF
TRBV11-2	.	TRBJ2-5	.	TGTGCCAGCAGCTTAGATCTAGGGGTCCTGTACCAAGAGACCCAGTACTTC	CASSLDLGVLYQETQYF
TRBV12-3/TRBV12-4	.	TRBJ2-3	TRBD1	TGTGCCAGCAGACAGGGGCTCACAGATACGCAGTATTTT	CASRQGLTDTQYF